This T cell receptor (beta chain) was documented in a study of blood T cell repertoires in COVID-19. Study details: Samples taken during acute and convalescent COVID-19 were collected in the United States, Italy and Spain. The analysed material was cDNA or gDNA that came from T cells, B-cell-depleted T cells, or PBMCs.

Per the original data handling: Amplification with reference gene primers provided the estimates of nucleated cell counts. Sequencing was performed with immunoSEQ multiplex PCR; in TCRdb, only in-frame clones are kept and a portion is missing. V and J calls and clone size follow that table, whereas D and trimming were derived from the DNA. The data contain roughly 230,000 clones, roughly 83% of them singletons. The germline CDR1 and CDR2 sequences are SGHTA and FQGNSA. The CDR3 runs to 15 residues. The ends lost 5 bases at V and 5 bases at J; junction bases unmatched: 8. This receptor was taken from a woman in her fifties or sixties with acute or convalescent COVID-19. V and J are TRBV7-2 and TRBJ1-2; TRBD1 agrees at 10 bases. What was sequenced was peripheral blood. The DNA of the CDR3 is TGTGCCAGCAGCCTTGGGACAGGGGTCCAATATGGCTACACCTTC. Translation: CASSLGTGVQYGYTF.